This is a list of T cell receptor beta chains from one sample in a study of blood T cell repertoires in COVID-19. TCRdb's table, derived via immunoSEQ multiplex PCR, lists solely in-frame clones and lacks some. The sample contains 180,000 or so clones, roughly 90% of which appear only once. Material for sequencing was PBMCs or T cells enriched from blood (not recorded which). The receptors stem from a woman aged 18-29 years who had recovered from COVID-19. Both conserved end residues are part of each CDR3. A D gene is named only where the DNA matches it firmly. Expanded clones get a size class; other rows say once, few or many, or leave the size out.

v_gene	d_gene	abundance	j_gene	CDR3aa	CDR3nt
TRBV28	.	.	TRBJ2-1	CASSLSFVVPYNEQFF	TGTGCCAGCAGTTTAAGCTTCGTAGTTCCCTACAATGAGCAGTTCTTC
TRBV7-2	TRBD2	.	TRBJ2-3	CASSQRLAGQGTQYF	TGTGCCAGCAGCCAACGACTAGCGGGACAGGGTACGCAGTATTTT
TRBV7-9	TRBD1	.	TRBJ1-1	CASSAPGQGVTEAFF	TGTGCCAGCAGCGCCCCCGGACAGGGGGTCACTGAAGCTTTCTTT
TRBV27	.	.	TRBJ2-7	CASMAGKNEQYF	TGTGCCAGCATGGCGGGAAAGAACGAGCAGTACTTC
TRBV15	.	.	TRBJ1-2	CATSPGYGYTF	TGTGCCACCAGCCCAGGATATGGCTACACCTTC
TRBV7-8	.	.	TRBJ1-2	CASSLEASWQRNNYGYTF	TGTGCCAGCAGCCTCGAAGCTAGCTGGCAGCGAAACAACTATGGCTACACCTTC
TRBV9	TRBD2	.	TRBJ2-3	CASSVRGGLAATDTQYF	TGTGCCAGCAGCGTAAGGGGGGGACTAGCGGCCACAGATACGCAGTATTTT
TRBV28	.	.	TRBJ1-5	CASRLTGNNQPQHF	TGTGCCAGCAGGTTAACGGGGAACAATCAGCCCCAGCATTTT
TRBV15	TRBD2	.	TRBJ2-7	CATSRGRAGGYEQYF	TGTGCCACCAGCAGAGGACGTGCGGGGGGCTACGAGCAGTACTTC
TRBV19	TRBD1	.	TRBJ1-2	CASSRRDRDGYTF	TGTGCCAGTAGTCGCCGGGACAGGGATGGCTACACCTTC
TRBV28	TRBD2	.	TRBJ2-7	CASRSTGWGRGNEQYF	TGTGCCAGCAGATCTACAGGTTGGGGGAGGGGCAACGAGCAGTACTTC
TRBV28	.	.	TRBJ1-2	CASSRPSTSSYGYTF	TGTGCCAGCAGTCGACCATCGACATCATCCTATGGCTACACCTTC
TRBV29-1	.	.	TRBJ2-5	CSVDRAETQYF	TGCAGCGTTGACAGGGCCGAGACCCAGTACTTC
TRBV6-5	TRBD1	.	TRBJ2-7	CASRIIDRGFEQYF	TGTGCCAGCAGAATAATCGACAGGGGGTTCGAGCAGTACTTC
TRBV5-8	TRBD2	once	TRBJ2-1	CASSSVTSGRDHEQFF	TGTGCCAGCAGCTCGGTTACTAGCGGGAGGGATCATGAGCAGTTCTTC
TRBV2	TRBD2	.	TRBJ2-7	CASTGADWSSGSTEQYF	TGTGCCAGCACGGGCGCGGATTGGTCTAGCGGGAGCACCGAGCAGTACTTC
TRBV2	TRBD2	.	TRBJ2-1	CASSPGTSGGLEQFF	TGTGCCAGCAGTCCCGGGACTAGCGGGGGGTTGGAGCAGTTCTTC
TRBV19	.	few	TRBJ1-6	CASSIRDSRNNSPLHF	TGTGCCAGTAGTATCCGAGACAGCAGAAATAATTCACCCCTCCACTTT
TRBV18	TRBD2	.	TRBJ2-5	CASSLGAGGHGETQYF	TGTGCCAGCTCACTGGGAGCGGGAGGCCACGGGGAGACCCAGTACTTC
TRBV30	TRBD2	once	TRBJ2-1	CAWSALGLAGGLYNAQFF	TGTGCCTGGAGTGCACTCGGACTAGCGGGAGGGTTGTACAATGCGCAGTTCTTC
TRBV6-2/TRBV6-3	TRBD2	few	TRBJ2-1	CASSYSGGSYNEQFF	TGTGCCAGCAGTTACTCTGGCGGGAGCTACAATGAGCAGTTCTTC
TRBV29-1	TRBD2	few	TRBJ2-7	CSVEASGGYEQYF	TGCAGCGTTGAGGCTAGCGGGGGCTACGAGCAGTACTTC
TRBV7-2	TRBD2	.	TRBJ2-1	CASSFRAGGTEQFF	TGTGCCAGCAGCTTCAGGGCGGGAGGGACTGAGCAGTTCTTC
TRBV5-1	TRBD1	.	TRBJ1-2	CASSYDRAGGYTF	TGCGCCAGCAGCTATGACAGGGCTGGCGGCTACACCTTC
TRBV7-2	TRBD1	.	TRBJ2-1	CASSLDRGDNEQFF	TGTGCCAGCAGCTTAGACAGGGGGGACAATGAGCAGTTCTTC
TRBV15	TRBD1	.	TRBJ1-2	CATSRGTGFDYGYTF	TGTGCCACCAGCAGAGGGACAGGGTTCGACTATGGCTACACCTTC
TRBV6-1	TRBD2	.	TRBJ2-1	CASSDPSGSPYNEQFF	TGTGCCAGCAGTGACCCTAGCGGGAGCCCCTACAATGAGCAGTTCTTC
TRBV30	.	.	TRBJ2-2	CATLRDSTGELFF	TGTGCCACCTTACGGGACTCAACCGGGGAGCTGTTTTTT
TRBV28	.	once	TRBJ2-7	CASSFSSYEQYF	TGTGCCAGCAGTTTTAGCTCCTACGAGCAGTACTTC
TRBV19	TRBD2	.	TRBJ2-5	CASREGGDEGETQYF	TGTGCCAGTCGGGAGGGAGGAGACGAAGGTGAGACCCAGTACTTC
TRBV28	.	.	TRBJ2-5	CASSLLELAGQETQYF	TGTGCCAGCAGTTTATTGGAACTAGCAGGACAAGAGACCCAGTACTTC
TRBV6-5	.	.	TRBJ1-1	CASSYEGGTPAFF	TGTGCCAGCAGCTACGAAGGAGGAACGCCTGCTTTCTTT
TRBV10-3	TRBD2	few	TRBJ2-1	CAIPQAGLAGNYNEQFF	TGTGCCATCCCCCAGGCGGGACTAGCGGGAAATTACAATGAGCAGTTCTTC
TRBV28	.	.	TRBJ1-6	CASSLNSMALHF	TGTGCCAGCAGTTTGAACAGCATGGCCCTCCACTTT
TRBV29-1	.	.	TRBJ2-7	CSAIPGGQEQYF	TGCAGCGCCATACCAGGGGGGCAGGAGCAGTACTTC
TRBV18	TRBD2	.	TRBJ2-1	CASSPETSGIGNEQFF	TGTGCCAGCTCACCAGAAACTAGCGGGATTGGGAATGAGCAGTTCTTC
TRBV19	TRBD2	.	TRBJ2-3	CASNSKREGQDTQYF	TGTGCCAGTAATAGCAAGCGGGAGGGCCAAGATACGCAGTATTTT
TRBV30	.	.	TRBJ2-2	CAWSPTGGELFF	TGTGCCTGGAGCCCGACGGGCGGGGAGCTGTTTTTT
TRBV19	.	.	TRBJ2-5	CASSIDSGAETQYF	TGTGCCAGTAGTATAGACTCAGGGGCAGAGACCCAGTACTTC
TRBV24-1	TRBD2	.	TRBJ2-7	CATSDLAPSPLAGPYERYF	TGTGCCACCAGTGATTTGGCCCCCTCCCCTCTAGCGGGTCCCTACGAGCGGTACTTC
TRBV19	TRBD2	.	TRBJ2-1	CASRTSGTYNEQFF	TGTGCCAGTAGGACTAGCGGGACCTACAATGAGCAGTTCTTC
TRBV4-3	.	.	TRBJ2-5	CASSQVQAVGTQYF	TGCGCCAGCAGCCAAGTGCAAGCGGTTGGGACCCAGTACTTC
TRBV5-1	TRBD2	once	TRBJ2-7	CASSLGLAGVGSYEQYF	TGTGCCAGCAGCTTGGGGCTAGCGGGAGTGGGGTCCTACGAGCAGTACTTC
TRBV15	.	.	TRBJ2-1	CATKGRQASYNEQFF	TGTGCCACCAAGGGGCGCCAGGCGAGCTACAATGAGCAGTTCTTC
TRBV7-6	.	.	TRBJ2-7	CASSPSSYEQYF	TGTGCCAGCAGCCCCAGCTCCTACGAGCAGTACTTC
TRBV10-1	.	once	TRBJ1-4	CASIPRGANEKLFF	TGCGCCAGCATCCCGCGGGGGGCAAATGAAAAACTGTTTTTT
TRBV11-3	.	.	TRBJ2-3	CASSPRGASTDTQYF	TGTGCCAGCAGCCCCCGAGGCGCCAGCACAGATACGCAGTATTTT
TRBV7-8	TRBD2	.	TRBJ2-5	CASSIGTSGRAKQTQYF	TGTGCCAGCAGCATCGGGACTAGCGGGAGGGCCAAGCAGACCCAGTACTTC
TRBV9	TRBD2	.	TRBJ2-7	CASSVAGLAGGSHEQYF	TGTGCCAGCAGCGTGGCGGGACTAGCGGGAGGATCCCACGAGCAGTACTTC